The next 32 T cell receptor beta chains were all read from a single sample in a study of cytomegalovirus exposure and HLA in healthy donors. PCR employed 60 Vbeta and 13 Jbeta primers. The protocol was immunoSEQ multiplex PCR, while the TCRdb copy is restricted to in-frame clones and leaves out a portion. In the table there are around 100,000 clones, just under 70% of which are singletons. The sequencing input was PBMCs. These receptor sequences come from a man younger than 45 in good health and CMV-seropositive.

This clone was detected only a few times. The CDR3 region has the DNA TGTGCCAGCAGCTCAACGGGTACAGGCGGGGTCTACTATGGCTACACCTTC. This translates into CASSSTGTGGVYYGYTF. The chain joins TRBV7-2 to TRBJ1-2; tentatively, D is TRBD1 (5 bases). CDR1 SGHTA and CDR2 FQGNSA come from the germline V gene. This CDR3 spans 17 amino acids. The V end lost 4 bases, the J end lost 3 bases, and 21 bases lay between the germline ends.

In this sample, this clone turned up a few times. The gene calls are TRBV10-3 and TRBJ1-4, with 9 bases identical to TRBD1. Germline V gene data show CDR1 as ENHRY and CDR2 as SYGVKD. This CDR3 is 15 amino acids long. J gave up 4 bases and V 2 bases, and 2 bases lay outside the gene matches. CDR3 coding DNA: TGTGCCATCAGTGAGGGGACAGGGAGTAATGAAAAACTGTTTTTT. It specifies CAISEGTGSNEKLFF.

This chain joins TRBV1 and TRBJ1-5. TRBV1 counts as a pseudogene. The CDR3 contains 13 residues. In DNA form, the CDR3 reads TGCACCAGCACCTCGCGTCCCAATCAGCCCCAGCATTTT. Amino acids: CTSTSRPNQPQHF.

The chain has TRBV4-3 and TRBJ2-3, with TRBD1 identical over 8 bases. V lost 1 base, J lost 1 base, and 7 bases stayed unmatched. CDR3 size: 17 residues. Germline CDR1 and CDR2: LGHNA and YSLEER. CDR3 coding DNA: TGCGCCAGCAGCCAAGTTTCCCCGGGACAGGGCACAGATACGCAGTATTTT. It yields the protein CASSQVSPGQGTDTQYF.

The rearrangement uses TRBV2 and TRBJ2-2; 15 nucleotides align to TRBD2. Germline V gene data show CDR1 as SNHLY and CDR2 as FYNNEI. The CDR3 consists of 21 residues. Trimming removed 5 bases from V and 6 bases from J; junction bases left unmatched: 19. CDR3 nucleotide sequence: TGTGCCAGCAGTTACAGTGGGACTAGCGGGGGGCCTACCAAGGATCCCGGGGAGCTGTTTTTT. Protein product: CASSYSGTSGGPTKDPGELFF.

The chain's CDR3 is CASSLVGDSYNEQFF. Written as DNA, the CDR3 is TGCGCCAGCAGCTTGGTGGGGGACAGTTACAATGAGCAGTTCTTC. The V call is TRBV5-1, the J call TRBJ2-1, with 7 bases identical to TRBD1. V trimming: 0 bases; J trimming: 4 bases; junction bases outside the gene matches: 4. There are 15 residues in the CDR3. Germline V gene sequence: CDR1 SGHRS, CDR2 YFSETQ.

Regarding this clone: The junction shows a germline mismatch at one end, possibly a read error. This chain uses TRBV7-7 with TRBJ2-5; possibly TRBD2 for D (7 bases). Germline assignment: CDR1 SSHAT and CDR2 FNYEAQ (reference sequence). There are 14 residues in the CDR3. The CDR3 reads CASSFAGAGETQYF. The CDR3, as DNA: TGTGCTAGCAGCTTCGCGGGGGCTGGAGAGACCCAGTACTTC.

This clone was seen once. The CDR3 is CASSPTGVNYGYTF. The CDR3, as DNA: TGTGCCAGCTCACCCACCGGAGTTAACTATGGCTACACCTTC. The chain carries TRBV18 and TRBJ1-2; D call uncertain. Trimming stripped 3 bases from V and 1 base from J, with 9 bases between. The CDR3 is 14 amino acids. CDR1 is KGHSH and CDR2 is LQKENI in the germline V gene.

The V and J genes are TRBV15 and TRBJ1-2; D is unclear. The germline V gene encodes CDR1 LNHNV and CDR2 YYDKDF (reference sequence). The CDR3 extends over 14 amino acids. V was clipped by 0 bases and J by 2 bases, with 7 bases between them. The CDR3: CATSREGGNYGYTF. DNA of the CDR3: TGTGCCACCAGCAGAGAGGGCGGGAACTATGGCTACACCTTC.

The chain is built from TRBV7-9 and TRBJ2-5; TRBD2 aligns across 7 bases. The CDR3 is made up of 14 amino acids. CDR1 is SEHNR and CDR2 is FQNEAQ in the germline V gene (reference sequence). V was clipped by 5 bases and J by 4 bases; unmatched bases: 7. CDR3 region: CASSASGGLETQYF. The CDR3 DNA sequence: TGTGCCAGCAGCGCTTCCGGGGGGTTAGAGACCCAGTACTTC.

This clone has just a few counts. V usage is TRBV5-6 and J usage is TRBJ2-7, with a tentative D call TRBD2 (5 bases). CDR3 size: 16 residues. Germline loops: CDR1 SGHDT, CDR2 YYEEEE. With 0 bases removed from V and 2 bases from J, the gap between germline ends came to 15 bases. CDR3 sequence: CASSLVVGVETYEQYF. CDR3 nucleotide sequence: TGTGCCAGCAGCTTGGTGGTCGGGGTGGAGACCTACGAGCAGTACTTC.

This clone has just one count. Other DNA variants within this sample encode the same CDR3. The gene calls are TRBV2 and TRBJ1-1; 8 nucleotides match TRBD1. Trimming cost V 5 bases and J 4 bases; bases outside gene matches: 6. Germline V gene data show CDR1 as SNHLY and CDR2 as FYNNEI. The CDR3 runs to 14 residues. The CDR3 reads CASSLGQGVTEAFF. In DNA form, the CDR3 reads TGTGCCAGCAGTCTAGGACAGGGTGTCACTGAAGCTTTCTTT.

J is TRBJ2-2 and V is TRBV19; D is uncertain. The germline V and J ends were trimmed by 1 base and 4 bases, with 16 bases remaining between them. Looked up from germline, CDR1 is LNHDA and CDR2 is SQIVND (reference sequence). The CDR3 length is 17 residues. The CDR3 protein is CASSIAEVPRVTGELFF. The DNA of the CDR3 is TGTGCCAGTAGTATAGCGGAAGTGCCACGGGTCACCGGGGAGCTGTTTTTT.

The chain has TRBV7-9 and TRBJ1-5; D possibly corresponds to TRBD1 (6 bases). Germline loops: CDR1 SEHNR, CDR2 FQNEAQ (reference sequence). This CDR3 spans 14 amino acids. V lost 5 bases and J 4 bases, leaving 12 bases between the germline ends. The CDR3 coding sequence is TGTGCCAGCAGCGCTACAGGGTCAAATCAGCCCCAGCATTTT. Translated: CASSATGSNQPQHF.

This chain links TRBV25-1 with TRBJ1-2; 9 bases line up with TRBD1. This CDR3 spans 15 amino acids. CDR1 is MGHDK, CDR2 SYGVNS, per germline. V dropped 3 bases and J dropped 4; count of bases not matched to a gene: 6. CDR3 nucleotides: TGTGCCAGCAGTGAGTGGACAGGGGTATCCTATGGCTACACCTTC. This sequence encodes CASSEWTGVSYGYTF.

The gene calls are TRBV7-8 and TRBJ2-2, with 9 nucleotides matching TRBD2. The CDR3 runs 15 residues. V shed 3 bases and J 5 bases; nucleotides not matched to a gene: 4. CDR1 SGHVS and CDR2 FQNEAQ come from the germline V gene. In DNA form, the CDR3 reads TGTGCCAGCAGCTTCGCTAGCGGGACGACCGGGGAGCTGTTTTTT. Translation: CASSFASGTTGELFF.

This clone turned up a few times. The chain is built from TRBV28 and TRBJ2-3; maybe TRBD1 (6 bases). Trimming cost V 5 bases and J 2 bases, with 11 bases left between them. The germline gives CDR1 MDHEN, CDR2 SYDVKM. The CDR3 runs 14 residues. The CDR3 bases are TGTGCCAGCAGTGTCGGACAGCCCACAGATACGCAGTATTTT. Translation gives CASSVGQPTDTQYF.

In its sample, this clone was seen a few times. J is TRBJ1-6 and V is TRBV29-1; perhaps TRBD1 as D (6 bases). This CDR3 contains 14 residues. From germline, CDR1 is SQVTM and CDR2 ANQGSEA. With 4 bases removed from V and 5 bases from J, the gap between germline ends came to 12 bases. Here the CDR3 reads CSVAGDRDNSPLHF. The CDR3 DNA reads TGCAGCGTTGCAGGGGATCGGGATAATTCACCCCTCCACTTT.

This chain uses TRBV6-5 with TRBJ2-3; 7 bases match TRBD2. V dropped 4 bases and J dropped 0; count of bases not matched to a gene: 4. This CDR3 region has 15 residues. Germline V CDR1 and CDR2: MNHEY, SVGAGI. CDR3 in DNA: TGTGCCAGCAGTTCTGATAGCGGGAGCACAGATACGCAGTATTTT. This codes for CASSSDSGSTDTQYF.

Only a few counts were recorded for this clone. Here the CDR3 DNA reads TGTGCCAGCAGCGGTTCGGGACAGGGGGTTCCTTACACCTTC. Its translation: CASSGSGQGVPYTF. The V call is TRBV9, the J call TRBJ1-2; 11 nucleotides agree with TRBD1. The CDR3 length is 14 residues. Germline V gene lookup returns CDR1 SGDLS and CDR2 YYNGEE. The V segment lost 3 bases and the J segment 11 bases; nucleotides outside the gene matches: 9.

The chain joins TRBV19 to TRBJ1-5; weak D call: TRBD1 (5 bases). The germline gives CDR1 LNHDA, CDR2 SQIVND (reference sequence). The V end lost 11 bases, the J end lost 4 bases, and 18 bases lay between the germline ends. The CDR3 totals 14 residues. CDR3 loop: CASSPAGRNQPQHF. The CDR3 DNA sequence: TGTGCCTCTTCACCGGCAGGGCGGAATCAGCCCCAGCATTTT. The variable domain in full, with the rest retrieved from reference TRBV19 and TRBJ1-5, is DGGITQSPKYLFRKEGQNVTLSCEQNLNHDAMYWYRQDPGQGLRLIYYSQIVNDFQKGDIAEGYSVSREKKESFPLTVTSAQKNPTAFYLCASSPAGRNQPQHFGDGTRLSIL.

The sample holds a few counts of this clone. This rearrangement joins TRBV28 to TRBJ1-1; weak D call: TRBD1 (6 bases). The length of the CDR3 is 15 residues. Germline CDR1 reads MDHEN; CDR2 reads SYDVKM. Trimming pared 1 base from V and 5 bases from J, leaving 14 bases between. CDR3 residues: CASSLLGGGRTEAFF. Here the CDR3 DNA reads TGTGCCAGCAGTTTATTGGGAGGGGGGAGGACTGAAGCTTTCTTT.

This clone appeared a few times. The chain joins TRBV7-2 to TRBJ1-1; D unresolved. The V gene lost 1 base and the J gene lost 4 bases, with 10 bases spanning the gap. Germline V lookup: CDR1 SGHTA, CDR2 FQGNSA. The CDR3 is 14 amino acids. CDR3 nucleotides: TGTGCCAGCAGCTTAGGGCAGGTGGGCACTGAAGCTTTCTTT. This encodes CASSLGQVGTEAFF.

The rearrangement uses TRBV10-3 and TRBJ1-2; 8 positions agree with TRBD1. The trim removed 3 bases at V and 4 bases at J, leaving 13 bases unmatched. Looked up from germline, CDR1 is ENHRY and CDR2 is SYGVKD. The CDR3 length is 17 residues. The CDR3 protein is CAISEVPGGGGVYGYTF. CDR3 sequence (DNA): TGTGCCATCAGTGAAGTGCCAGGGGGCGGGGGGGTCTATGGCTACACCTTC.

J is TRBJ2-7 and V is TRBV6-5, with 10 bases identical to TRBD1. V trimming: 5 bases; J trimming: 7 bases; junction bases outside the gene matches: 11. The CDR3 length is 15 residues. CDR1 is MNHEY and CDR2 is SVGAGI in the germline V gene. This CDR3 is CASSTRDRGAGEQYF. CDR3 DNA sequence: TGTGCCAGCAGTACACGGGACAGGGGTGCGGGGGAGCAGTACTTC.

The chain is built from TRBV11-2 and TRBJ2-7, with D possibly being TRBD2 (5 bases). CDR1 and CDR2 (germline): SGHAT, FQNNGV. The CDR3 is 14 residues long. V was shortened by 1 base and J by 3 bases, with 10 bases between the two germline ends. CDR3: CASSLGPSLYEQYV. DNA for the CDR3: TGTGCCAGCAGCTTAGGCCCTAGCCTCTACGAGCAGTACGTC.

V usage is TRBV7-2 and J usage is TRBJ2-3; D is perhaps TRBD2 (5 bases). The ends were cut back, 1 base at V and 6 bases at J, with 20 bases in the middle. This CDR3 has 17 amino acids. Germline CDR1 SGHTA, CDR2 FQGNSA. CDR3 residues: CASSLDVIGGPKDTQYF. CDR3 in DNA: TGTGCCAGCAGCTTAGACGTCATTGGAGGCCCCAAGGATACGCAGTATTTT. Drawing the rest from reference TRBV7-2 and TRBJ2-3, the complete variable domain is GAGVSQSPSNKVTEKGKDVELRCDPISGHTALYWYRQSLGQGLEFLIYFQGNSAPDKSGLPSDRFSAERTGGSVSTLTIQRTQQEDSAVYLCASSLDVIGGPKDTQYFGPGTRLTVL.

The chain has TRBV30 and TRBJ1-6, with a tentative D call TRBD1 (6 bases). The germline V and J ends were trimmed by 3 bases and 6 bases, with 15 bases remaining between them. Per the germline V gene, CDR1 is GTSNPN and CDR2 is SVGIG (reference sequence). The CDR3 sequence is 15 residues long. The CDR3 coding sequence is TGTGCCTGGAGCCGACAGGTCGCTGGTAATTCACCCCTCCACTTT. Translated, it gives CAWSRQVAGNSPLHF.

V and J are TRBV5-6 and TRBJ2-5; D may be TRBD2 (5 bases). V was cut by 0 bases and J by 4 bases, with 16 bases left in between. Germline CDR1 SGHDT, CDR2 YYEEEE. The CDR3 has 16 amino acids. CDR3 sequence (DNA): TGTGCCAGCAGCTTGGAATCCCGGCAGCGGTTAGAGACCCAGTACTTC. This codes for CASSLESRQRLETQYF. Variable domain in full (rest from reference TRBV5-6 and TRBJ2-5): DAGVTQSPTHLIKTRGQQVTLRCSPKSGHDTVSWYQQALGQGPQFIFQYYEEEERQRGNFPDRFSGHQFPNYSSELNVNALLLGDSALYLCASSLESRQRLETQYFGPGTRLLVL.

This clone was recorded once. J is TRBJ2-3 and V is TRBV5-1, with D possibly being TRBD1 (6 bases). The V and J ends lost 3 bases and 3 bases respectively, with 8 bases between them. The CDR3 is 13 amino acids. Germline CDR1 and CDR2: SGHRS and YFSETQ. CDR3 in DNA: TGCGCCAGCAGCTCCCAGGGGACAGATACGCAGTATTTT. Protein sequence: CASSSQGTDTQYF.

This sequence joins TRBV7-3 and TRBJ2-3; 8 bases are shared with TRBD2. This CDR3 is 16 amino acids long. The germline CDR1 and CDR2 sequences are SGHTA and FQGTGA. Unmatched junction bases numbered 6, after V lost 2 bases and J lost 2 bases. The CDR3 region has the DNA TGTGCCAGCAGCTTATCAGCGGGAGTTCACACAGATACGCAGTATTTT. This codes for CASSLSAGVHTDTQYF.

The chain is built from TRBV19 and TRBJ1-5; weak D call: TRBD1 (6 bases). CDR3 length: 15 amino acids. The V end lost 7 bases, the J end lost 1 base, and 14 bases lay between the germline ends. Germline V gene lookup returns CDR1 LNHDA and CDR2 SQIVND (reference sequence). CDR3 sequence (DNA): TGTGCCAGTACTCTGGGGGGGCAGAGCAATCAGCCCCAGCATTTT. Protein: CASTLGGQSNQPQHF. Combining the CDR3 with reference TRBV19 and TRBJ1-5 gives the whole variable domain DGGITQSPKYLFRKEGQNVTLSCEQNLNHDAMYWYRQDPGQGLRLIYYSQIVNDFQKGDIAEGYSVSREKKESFPLTVTSAQKNPTAFYLCASTLGGQSNQPQHFGDGTRLSIL.